This TCR beta chain emerged from a study of HIV-infected patients and healthy controls. Study information: Early therapy brought no consistent CD8 count shift, though the CD4:CD8 ratio rose a little.

With regard to this clonotype: Its antigen is not known.

Around 450 ng RNA was reverse transcribed with alpha and beta constant-region primers. Using multiplexing indices, alpha and beta chain libraries were generated apart by chain-specific third strand synthesis. TCRdb processed the 5' RACE reads anew with MiXCR; each CDR3 protein has one entry. The sample gives about 6,600 distinct CDR3 sequences, more than 9% of which show up once; about 18% is in the top ten. Trimming shortened V by 1 base and J by 3 bases, and 6 bases separated the two germline ends. The CDR3 is 14 residues long. In germline, CDR1 is SGHTA, CDR2 FQGNSA. The study's findings and limits: In healthy controls, MAIT alpha CDR3s were common; in HIV+ repertoires, severely depleted.

Roughly three months, about 14 weeks, into antiretroviral therapy, follow-up blood was collected. Whole blood was used without fractionation, so all unsorted peripheral T cells were included. Peripheral blood, roughly 2.7 ml, was drawn for RNA extraction. The receptor was derived from an adult with HIV infection. The chain employs TRBV7-2 and TRBJ2-2, with a tentative D call TRBD1 (6 bases). The sample here was blood, taken during antiretroviral therapy. The CDR3 nucleotides read TGTGCCAGCAGCTTAGACAGGGACACCGGGGAGCTGTTTTTT. As protein: CASSLDRDTGELFF. The entire variable domain, with the rest obtained from reference TRBV7-2 and TRBJ2-2, is as follows: GAGVSQSPSNKVTEKGKDVELRCDPISGHTALYWYRQSLGQGLEFLIYFQGNSAPDKSGLPSDRFSAERTGGSVSTLTIQRTQQEDSAVYLCASSLDRDTGELFFGEGSRLTVL.